This passage covers 19 T cell receptor beta chains from one sample sequenced in a study of cytomegalovirus exposure and HLA in healthy donors. 60 Vbeta and 13 Jbeta primers were used in PCR. The assay was immunoSEQ multiplex PCR, and TCRdb's table has in-frame clones only and misses some. The sample carries about 180,000 clones, over 65% recorded once. Input material: PBMCs. All receptors come from a woman aged 55-69 years in good health and CMV-seropositive.

CDR3 amino acids: CASSQYPLSGRVMGEQYF. The CDR3 DNA follows: TGTGCCAGCAGTCAATATCCTCTTAGCGGGAGAGTTATGGGCGAGCAGTACTTC. The J gene is TRBJ2-7, the V gene TRBV6-9, with TRBD2 identical over 9 bases. The CDR3 runs 18 residues. CDR1 and CDR2 (germline): MNHGY, SVAAGI. Trimming at V came to 5 bases and at J to 6 bases, leaving 20 bases not matched to a gene.

The CDR3 region is CASSQDLGLANRGNNEQFF. The CDR3 DNA follows: TGTGCCAGCAGCCAAGACCTGGGACTAGCGAACAGGGGTAACAATGAGCAGTTCTTC. This rearrangement joins TRBV4-2 to TRBJ2-1; 10 bases map to TRBD2. V lost 0 bases, J lost 5 bases, and 13 bases stayed unmatched. Germline loops: CDR1 LGHNA, CDR2 YNFKEQ. The CDR3 spans 19 residues.

J is TRBJ1-1 and V is TRBV15; D not resolved. The CDR3 loop spans 15 amino acids. In germline, CDR1 is LNHNV, CDR2 YYDKDF (reference sequence). The V end was cut by 0 bases, the J end by 5 bases, with 13 bases between. CDR3: CATSRDPRSETEAFF. The CDR3 region has the DNA TGTGCCACCAGCAGAGATCCGAGGAGTGAGACTGAAGCTTTCTTT.

The genes are TRBV5-4 and TRBJ1-1; D gene unclear. The CDR3 has 13 amino acids. The V end lost 0 bases, the J end lost 6 bases, and 9 bases lay between the germline ends. Germline lookup yields CDR1 SGHNT and CDR2 YYREEE (reference sequence). CDR3: CASSLDSFSEAFF. The CDR3 DNA reads as TGTGCCAGCAGCTTGGACAGTTTCTCTGAAGCTTTCTTT.

The rearrangement joins TRBV4-1 to TRBJ1-2; 7 bases line up with TRBD1. The junction had 5 bases not matched to a gene; V was cut back by 0 bases and J by 7 bases. CDR3 length: 14 residues. Germline loops: CDR1 MGHRA, CDR2 YSYEKL. Here the CDR3 DNA reads TGCGCCAGCAGCCAAGATGCAGCAGGGGGTGGCTACACCTTC. Its translation is CASSQDAAGGGYTF.

The chain employs TRBV25-1 and TRBJ2-7; 9 bases fit TRBD2. Germline V lookup: CDR1 MGHDK, CDR2 SYGVNS. The CDR3 consists of 13 residues. With 4 bases clipped from V and 4 bases from J, the junction kept 2 bases outside the gene matches. The CDR3 DNA follows: TGTGCCAGCAGTGCTAGCGGGGTATACGAGCAGTACTTC. Amino acids: CASSASGVYEQYF.

V usage is TRBV7-2 and J usage is TRBJ2-1, with 9 bases identical to TRBD2. After removal of 0 bases from V and 4 bases from J, the junction contained 7 bases not matched to a gene. This CDR3 has 17 amino acids. The germline V gene encodes CDR1 SGHTA and CDR2 FQGNSA. In DNA, the CDR3 is TGTGCCAGCAGCTTAGCGGCTAGCGGGGCGAGTTACAATGAGCAGTTCTTC. Amino acid sequence: CASSLAASGASYNEQFF.

The chain combines TRBV7-3 with TRBJ2-5; 9 bases match TRBD1. The CDR3 runs 13 residues. Trimming took 5 bases from V and 13 from J; bases not matched to a gene: 11. Germline V gives CDR1 SGHTA, CDR2 FQGTGA. The CDR3 spells CASSPRQGGAWYF. In nucleotides, the CDR3 is TGTGCCAGCAGCCCCAGACAGGGGGGGGCTTGGTACTTC.

The rearrangement joins TRBV13 to TRBJ2-5; D may be TRBD2 (5 bases). The V end was cut by 6 bases, the J end by 5 bases, with 16 bases between. Per the germline V gene, CDR1 is PRHDT and CDR2 is FYEKMQ (reference sequence). The length of the CDR3 is 14 residues. The CDR3 sequence is CASSWVGSEETQYF. The CDR3 region has the DNA TGTGCCAGCAGTTGGGTTGGGAGCGAGGAGACCCAGTACTTC.

The chain combines TRBV5-8 with TRBJ2-3, with 14 bases aligning to TRBD2. Per germline, CDR1 SGHTS and CDR2 YDEGEE. Trimming took 4 bases from V and 6 from J; bases not matched to a gene: 1. The CDR3 loop spans 14 amino acids. CDR3 nucleotides: TGTGCCAGCAGCCGACTAGCGGGGGGGGATACGCAGTATTTT. This encodes CASSRLAGGDTQYF.

Details on this clone: This same CDR3 is encoded by further DNA sequences in the sample. The chain has TRBV28 and TRBJ2-7; TRBD1 agrees at 7 bases. The CDR3 loop spans 12 amino acids. The V and J ends lost 6 bases and 4 bases, in that order; junction bases with no gene match: 3. CDR1 is MDHEN and CDR2 is SYDVKM in the germline V gene. The CDR3 DNA sequence: TGTGCCAGCAGCCTACAGGGGTACGAGCAGTACTTC. It codes for CASSLQGYEQYF.

The chain couples TRBV7-9 to TRBJ1-4; no definite D call. V was pared by 5 bases and J by 6 bases, with 13 bases between. The CDR3 has 14 amino acids. CDR1 is SEHNR, CDR2 FQNEAQ, per germline (reference sequence). The CDR3 reads CASSKIRGDEKLFF. The CDR3 DNA reads as TGTGCCAGCAGCAAAATCCGGGGAGATGAAAAACTGTTTTTT.

The V and J genes are TRBV9 and TRBJ2-5; D is undetermined. The J call may not be correct, given that the DNA end is closer to TRBJ2-7. This CDR3 is built from 13 residues. The germline V gene encodes CDR1 SGDLS and CDR2 YYNGEE. Here the CDR3 reads CASSLRSDYEQYF. Here the CDR3 DNA reads TGTGCCAGCAGTCTAAGGAGCGACTACGAGCAGTACTTC.

This chain connects TRBV18 to TRBJ2-1; D possibly corresponds to TRBD2 (7 bases). Germline V gene sequence: CDR1 KGHSH, CDR2 LQKENI. This CDR3 is built from 14 residues. V dropped 0 bases and J dropped 12 bases, with 15 bases sitting between them. In DNA form, the CDR3 reads TGTGCCAGCTCACCACCGAATCGGGGAGGGGGGCAGTTCTTC. Its translation: CASSPPNRGGGQFF.

Here the CDR3 reads CASSLKRTGGPPDTQYF. CDR3 sequence (DNA): TGTGCCAGCAGCTTAAAGAGGACGGGGGGGCCACCAGATACGCAGTATTTT. This chain links TRBV7-3 with TRBJ2-3; 8 bases are a match to TRBD2. The CDR3 covers 17 residues. With 1 base clipped from V and 4 bases from J, the junction kept 10 bases outside the gene matches. CDR1 is SGHTA and CDR2 is FQGTGA in the germline V gene.

The chain couples TRBV14 to TRBJ2-7, with 8 bases aligning to TRBD1. The trim removed 4 bases at V and 0 bases at J, leaving 8 bases unmatched. The germline V gene has CDR1 SGHDN and CDR2 FVKESK. The CDR3 sequence is 16 residues long. The CDR3 is CASSPLIGQGSYEQYF. The DNA for the CDR3 is TGTGCCAGCAGCCCCCTGATAGGACAGGGCTCCTACGAGCAGTACTTC. The full variable domain, completed using reference TRBV14 and TRBJ2-7, is EAGVTQFPSHSVIEKGQTVTLRCDPISGHDNLYWYRRVMGKEIKFLLHFVKESKQDESGMPNNRFLAERTGGTYSTLKVQPAELEDSGVYFCASSPLIGQGSYEQYFGPGTRLTVT.

The chain employs TRBV11-2 and TRBJ2-2; 8 nucleotides align to TRBD1. Germline-derived CDR1 and CDR2 are SGHAT and FQNNGV. V shed 7 bases and J 5 bases; nucleotides not matched to a gene: 6. The CDR3 has 14 residues. The CDR3 DNA reads as TGTGCCAGCACCTGGGACAGGCAAACCGGGGAGCTGTTTTTT. Amino acids: CASTWDRQTGELFF.

This chain connects TRBV30 to TRBJ2-7, with 9 bases fitting TRBD1. This CDR3 region has 13 residues. The ends lost 2 bases at V and 4 bases at J; junction bases unmatched: 3. From germline, CDR1 is GTSNPN and CDR2 SVGIG (reference sequence). CDR3 amino acids: CAWSPGQGYEQYF. The CDR3 coding sequence is TGTGCCTGGAGTCCGGGACAGGGTTACGAGCAGTACTTC.

This rearrangement joins TRBV5-4 to TRBJ1-1; TRBD1 matches 7 bases. CDR3 size: 14 residues. CDR1 and CDR2 (germline): SGHNT, YYREEE (reference sequence). The V gene end was trimmed by 1 base and the J gene end by 3 bases; junction bases not matched to a gene: 3. This CDR3 is CASSLTGVDTEAFF. Written as DNA, the CDR3 is TGTGCCAGCAGCTTGACAGGGGTTGACACTGAAGCTTTCTTT.